The sequence of this T cell receptor beta chain was determined in a study of radiation and T cells in renal cell carcinoma. Overall study results and limits: From baseline, blood top tumor clonotypes peaked at 2 weeks post-radiation.

Time point noted: blood 4 weeks post-SBRT, at nephrectomy. Treatment: 15 Gy SBRT to primary tumor, nephrectomy 4 weeks later. Nephrectomy followed 15 Gy stereotactic body radiation by 4 weeks. Using immunoSEQ multiplex PCR, the repertoire was profiled, and TCRdb retains in-frame clones only, with some absent. The sample lists about 90,000 clones; approximately 86% were seen once. About this clone: Its specificity is unknown.

V was pared by 3 bases and J by 3 bases, with 19 bases between. Per the germline V gene, CDR1 is MNHEY and CDR2 is SMNVEV (reference sequence). CDR3 length: 17 amino acids. J is TRBJ2-3 and V is TRBV27, with TRBD1 as a possible D gene (6 bases). The receptor's source is a man aged 50 or older with renal cell carcinoma. The specimen comprised blood, sampled from a patient whose treatment included radiotherapy and nephrectomy. CDR3 DNA sequence: TGTGCCAGCAGTTTTTCTTCAAGGTTAGGGGGTACAGATACGCAGTATTTT. Translating gives CASSFSSRLGGTDTQYF.